This T cell receptor beta chain derives from a study of blood T cell repertoires in COVID-19. At the level of the study: The origin of the acute and convalescent COVID-19 samples was the United States, Italy and Spain. T cells, B-cell-depleted T cells, or PBMCs supplied cDNA or gDNA.

J was trimmed by 1 base and V by 3 bases; bases with no gene match: 8. Germline-derived CDR1 and CDR2 are MNHEY and SMNVEV (reference sequence). The CDR3 loop spans 17 amino acids. As originally analysed: From reference gene primer amplification, estimates of nucleated cell counts were derived. Assay used: immunoSEQ multiplex PCR; TCRdb lists only in-frame clones, some missing. V and J calls and clone size come straight from that table; D and trimming were deduced from the DNA. The sample consists of roughly 150,000 clones, about four fifths of them appearing once. The TCR comes from a human donor in a cohort sampled during active COVID-19. Sequencing was carried out using peripheral blood. The chain couples TRBV27 to TRBJ2-1; 8 bases align to TRBD2. CDR3 loop: CASSLGRRGGSYNEQFF. The CDR3 nucleotides are TGTGCCAGCAGTTTGGGCCGACGGGGGGGTTCCTACAATGAGCAGTTCTTC.